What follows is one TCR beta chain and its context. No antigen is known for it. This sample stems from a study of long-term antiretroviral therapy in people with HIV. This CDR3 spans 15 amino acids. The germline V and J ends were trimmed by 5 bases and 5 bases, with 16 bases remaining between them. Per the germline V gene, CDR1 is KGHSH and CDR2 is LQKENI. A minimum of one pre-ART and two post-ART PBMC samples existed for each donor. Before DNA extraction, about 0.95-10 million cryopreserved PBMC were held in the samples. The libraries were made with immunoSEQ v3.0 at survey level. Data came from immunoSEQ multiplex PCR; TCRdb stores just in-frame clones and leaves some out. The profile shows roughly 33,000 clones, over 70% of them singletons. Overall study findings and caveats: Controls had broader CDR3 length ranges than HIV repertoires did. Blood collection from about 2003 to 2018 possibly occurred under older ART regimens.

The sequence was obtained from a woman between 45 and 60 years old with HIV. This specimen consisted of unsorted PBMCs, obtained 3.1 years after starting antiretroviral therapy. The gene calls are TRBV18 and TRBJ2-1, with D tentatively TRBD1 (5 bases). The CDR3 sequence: CASSRSREGNNEQFF. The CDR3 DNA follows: TGTGCCAGCTCAAGGAGCAGGGAAGGGAACAATGAGCAGTTCTTC.